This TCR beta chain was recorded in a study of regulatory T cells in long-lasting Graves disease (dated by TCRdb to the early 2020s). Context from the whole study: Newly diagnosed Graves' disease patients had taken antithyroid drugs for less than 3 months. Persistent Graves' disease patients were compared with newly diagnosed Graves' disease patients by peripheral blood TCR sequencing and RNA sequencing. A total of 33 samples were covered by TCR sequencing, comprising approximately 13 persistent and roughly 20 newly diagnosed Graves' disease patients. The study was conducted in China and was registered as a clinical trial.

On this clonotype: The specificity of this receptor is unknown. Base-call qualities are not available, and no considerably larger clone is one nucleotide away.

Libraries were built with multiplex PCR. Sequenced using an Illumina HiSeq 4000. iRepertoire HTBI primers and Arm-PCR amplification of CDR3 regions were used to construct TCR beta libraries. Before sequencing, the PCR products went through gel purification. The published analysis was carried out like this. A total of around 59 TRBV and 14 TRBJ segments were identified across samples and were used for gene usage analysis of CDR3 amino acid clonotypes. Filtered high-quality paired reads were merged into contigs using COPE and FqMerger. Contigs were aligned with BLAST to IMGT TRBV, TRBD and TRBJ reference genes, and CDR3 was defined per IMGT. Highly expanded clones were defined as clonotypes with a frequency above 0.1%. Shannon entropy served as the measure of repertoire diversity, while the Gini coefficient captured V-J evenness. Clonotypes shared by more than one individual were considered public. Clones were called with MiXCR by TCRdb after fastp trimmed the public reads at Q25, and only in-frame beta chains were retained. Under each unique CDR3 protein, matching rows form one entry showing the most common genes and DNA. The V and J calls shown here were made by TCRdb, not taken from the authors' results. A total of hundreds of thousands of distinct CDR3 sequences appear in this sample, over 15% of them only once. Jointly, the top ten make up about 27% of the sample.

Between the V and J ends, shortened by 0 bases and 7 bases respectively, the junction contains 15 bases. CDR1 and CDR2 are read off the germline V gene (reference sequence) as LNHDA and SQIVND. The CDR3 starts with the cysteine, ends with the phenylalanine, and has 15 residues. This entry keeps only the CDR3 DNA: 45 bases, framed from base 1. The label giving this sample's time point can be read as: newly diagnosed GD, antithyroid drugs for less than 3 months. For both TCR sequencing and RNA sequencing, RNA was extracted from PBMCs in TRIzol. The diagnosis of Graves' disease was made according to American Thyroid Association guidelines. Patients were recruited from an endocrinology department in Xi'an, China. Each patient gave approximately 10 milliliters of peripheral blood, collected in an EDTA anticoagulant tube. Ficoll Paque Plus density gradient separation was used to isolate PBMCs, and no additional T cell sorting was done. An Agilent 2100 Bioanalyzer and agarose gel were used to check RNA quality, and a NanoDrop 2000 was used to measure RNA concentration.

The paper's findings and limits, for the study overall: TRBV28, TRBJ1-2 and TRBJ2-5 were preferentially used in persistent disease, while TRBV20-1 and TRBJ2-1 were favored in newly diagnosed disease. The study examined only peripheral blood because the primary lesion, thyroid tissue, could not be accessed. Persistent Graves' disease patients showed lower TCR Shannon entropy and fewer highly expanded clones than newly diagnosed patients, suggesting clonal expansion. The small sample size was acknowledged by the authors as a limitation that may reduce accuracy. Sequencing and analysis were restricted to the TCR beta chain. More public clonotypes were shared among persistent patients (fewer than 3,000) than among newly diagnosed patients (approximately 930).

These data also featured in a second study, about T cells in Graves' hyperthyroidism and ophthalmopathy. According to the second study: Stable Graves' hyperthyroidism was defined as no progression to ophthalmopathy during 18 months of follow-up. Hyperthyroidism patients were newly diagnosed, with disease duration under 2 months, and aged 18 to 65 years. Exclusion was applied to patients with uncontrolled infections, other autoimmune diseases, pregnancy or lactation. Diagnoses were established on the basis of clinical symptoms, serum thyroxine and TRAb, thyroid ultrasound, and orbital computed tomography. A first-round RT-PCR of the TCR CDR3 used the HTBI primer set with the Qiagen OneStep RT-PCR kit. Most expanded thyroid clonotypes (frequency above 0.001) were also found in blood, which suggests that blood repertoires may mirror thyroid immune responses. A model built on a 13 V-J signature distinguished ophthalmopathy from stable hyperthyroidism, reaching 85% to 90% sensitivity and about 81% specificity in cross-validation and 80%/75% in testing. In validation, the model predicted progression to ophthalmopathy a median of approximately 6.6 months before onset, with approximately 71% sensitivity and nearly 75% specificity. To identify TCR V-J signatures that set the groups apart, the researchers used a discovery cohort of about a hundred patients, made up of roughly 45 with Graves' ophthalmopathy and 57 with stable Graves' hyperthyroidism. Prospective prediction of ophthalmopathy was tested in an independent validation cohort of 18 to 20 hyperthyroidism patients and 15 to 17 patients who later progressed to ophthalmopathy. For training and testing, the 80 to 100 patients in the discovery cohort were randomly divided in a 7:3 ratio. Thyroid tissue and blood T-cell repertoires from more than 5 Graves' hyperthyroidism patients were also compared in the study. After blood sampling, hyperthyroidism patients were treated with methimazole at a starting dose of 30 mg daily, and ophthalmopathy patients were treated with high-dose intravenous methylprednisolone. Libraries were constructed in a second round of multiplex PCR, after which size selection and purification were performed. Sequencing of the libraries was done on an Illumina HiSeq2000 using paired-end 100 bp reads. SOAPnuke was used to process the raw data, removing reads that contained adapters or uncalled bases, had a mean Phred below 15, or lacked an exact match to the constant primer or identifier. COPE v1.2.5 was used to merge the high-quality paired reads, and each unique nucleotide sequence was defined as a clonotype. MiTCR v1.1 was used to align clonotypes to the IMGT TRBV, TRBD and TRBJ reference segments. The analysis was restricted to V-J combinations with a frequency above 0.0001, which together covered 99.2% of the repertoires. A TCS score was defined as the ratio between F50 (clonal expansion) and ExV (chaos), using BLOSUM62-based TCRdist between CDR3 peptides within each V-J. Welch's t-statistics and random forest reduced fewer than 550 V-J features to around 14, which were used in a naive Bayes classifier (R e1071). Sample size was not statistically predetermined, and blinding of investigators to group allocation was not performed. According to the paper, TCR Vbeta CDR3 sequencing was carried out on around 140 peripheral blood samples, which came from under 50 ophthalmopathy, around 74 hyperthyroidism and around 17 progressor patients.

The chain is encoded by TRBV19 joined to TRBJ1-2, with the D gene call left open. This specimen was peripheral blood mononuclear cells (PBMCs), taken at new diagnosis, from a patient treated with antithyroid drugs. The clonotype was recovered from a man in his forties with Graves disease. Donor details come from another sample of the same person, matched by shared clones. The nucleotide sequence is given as TGTGCCAGTAGTATAGACGGTTTGGACCATTTTGGCTACACCTTC. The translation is CASSIDGLDHFGYTF.